The TCR beta chain under discussion was sequenced for a study of blood T cell repertoires in COVID-19. Study in general: T cells, B-cell-depleted T cells, or PBMCs supplied cDNA or gDNA.

Trimming at V came to 3 bases and at J to 4 bases, leaving 4 bases not matched to a gene. Germline V gene lookup returns CDR1 MGHDK and CDR2 SYGVNS. The CDR3 covers 15 residues. Produced via immunoSEQ multiplex PCR; TCRdb's table is partial and in-frame only. This table holds 130,000 to 150,000 clones, just under 80% found once. The chain has TRBV25-1 and TRBJ2-1; 9 bases are shared with TRBD1. This TCR came from an older woman with acute or convalescent COVID-19. The sequenced material came from peripheral blood. This chain's CDR3 is CASSDTGGPYNEQFF. The CDR3 DNA reads as TGTGCCAGCAGTGACACAGGGGGCCCATACAATGAGCAGTTCTTC.